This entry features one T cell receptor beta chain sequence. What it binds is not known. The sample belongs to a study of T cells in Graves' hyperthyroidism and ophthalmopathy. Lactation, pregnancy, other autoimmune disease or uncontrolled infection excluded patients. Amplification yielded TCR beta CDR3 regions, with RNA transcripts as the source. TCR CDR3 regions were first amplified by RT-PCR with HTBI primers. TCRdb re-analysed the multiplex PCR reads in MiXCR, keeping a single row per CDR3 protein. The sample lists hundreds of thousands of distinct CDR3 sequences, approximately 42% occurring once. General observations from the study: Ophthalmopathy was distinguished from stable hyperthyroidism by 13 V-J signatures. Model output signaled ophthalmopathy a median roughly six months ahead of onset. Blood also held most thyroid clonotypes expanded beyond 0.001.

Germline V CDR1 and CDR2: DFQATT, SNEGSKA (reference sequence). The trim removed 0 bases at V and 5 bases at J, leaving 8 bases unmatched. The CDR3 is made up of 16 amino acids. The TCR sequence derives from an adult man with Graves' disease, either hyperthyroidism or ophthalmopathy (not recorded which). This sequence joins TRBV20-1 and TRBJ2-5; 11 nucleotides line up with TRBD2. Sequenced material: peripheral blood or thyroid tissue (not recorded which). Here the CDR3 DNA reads TGCAGTGCTAGAGATCTTAGCGGGGGGGCGGGGGAGACCCAGTACTTC. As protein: CSARDLSGGAGETQYF.